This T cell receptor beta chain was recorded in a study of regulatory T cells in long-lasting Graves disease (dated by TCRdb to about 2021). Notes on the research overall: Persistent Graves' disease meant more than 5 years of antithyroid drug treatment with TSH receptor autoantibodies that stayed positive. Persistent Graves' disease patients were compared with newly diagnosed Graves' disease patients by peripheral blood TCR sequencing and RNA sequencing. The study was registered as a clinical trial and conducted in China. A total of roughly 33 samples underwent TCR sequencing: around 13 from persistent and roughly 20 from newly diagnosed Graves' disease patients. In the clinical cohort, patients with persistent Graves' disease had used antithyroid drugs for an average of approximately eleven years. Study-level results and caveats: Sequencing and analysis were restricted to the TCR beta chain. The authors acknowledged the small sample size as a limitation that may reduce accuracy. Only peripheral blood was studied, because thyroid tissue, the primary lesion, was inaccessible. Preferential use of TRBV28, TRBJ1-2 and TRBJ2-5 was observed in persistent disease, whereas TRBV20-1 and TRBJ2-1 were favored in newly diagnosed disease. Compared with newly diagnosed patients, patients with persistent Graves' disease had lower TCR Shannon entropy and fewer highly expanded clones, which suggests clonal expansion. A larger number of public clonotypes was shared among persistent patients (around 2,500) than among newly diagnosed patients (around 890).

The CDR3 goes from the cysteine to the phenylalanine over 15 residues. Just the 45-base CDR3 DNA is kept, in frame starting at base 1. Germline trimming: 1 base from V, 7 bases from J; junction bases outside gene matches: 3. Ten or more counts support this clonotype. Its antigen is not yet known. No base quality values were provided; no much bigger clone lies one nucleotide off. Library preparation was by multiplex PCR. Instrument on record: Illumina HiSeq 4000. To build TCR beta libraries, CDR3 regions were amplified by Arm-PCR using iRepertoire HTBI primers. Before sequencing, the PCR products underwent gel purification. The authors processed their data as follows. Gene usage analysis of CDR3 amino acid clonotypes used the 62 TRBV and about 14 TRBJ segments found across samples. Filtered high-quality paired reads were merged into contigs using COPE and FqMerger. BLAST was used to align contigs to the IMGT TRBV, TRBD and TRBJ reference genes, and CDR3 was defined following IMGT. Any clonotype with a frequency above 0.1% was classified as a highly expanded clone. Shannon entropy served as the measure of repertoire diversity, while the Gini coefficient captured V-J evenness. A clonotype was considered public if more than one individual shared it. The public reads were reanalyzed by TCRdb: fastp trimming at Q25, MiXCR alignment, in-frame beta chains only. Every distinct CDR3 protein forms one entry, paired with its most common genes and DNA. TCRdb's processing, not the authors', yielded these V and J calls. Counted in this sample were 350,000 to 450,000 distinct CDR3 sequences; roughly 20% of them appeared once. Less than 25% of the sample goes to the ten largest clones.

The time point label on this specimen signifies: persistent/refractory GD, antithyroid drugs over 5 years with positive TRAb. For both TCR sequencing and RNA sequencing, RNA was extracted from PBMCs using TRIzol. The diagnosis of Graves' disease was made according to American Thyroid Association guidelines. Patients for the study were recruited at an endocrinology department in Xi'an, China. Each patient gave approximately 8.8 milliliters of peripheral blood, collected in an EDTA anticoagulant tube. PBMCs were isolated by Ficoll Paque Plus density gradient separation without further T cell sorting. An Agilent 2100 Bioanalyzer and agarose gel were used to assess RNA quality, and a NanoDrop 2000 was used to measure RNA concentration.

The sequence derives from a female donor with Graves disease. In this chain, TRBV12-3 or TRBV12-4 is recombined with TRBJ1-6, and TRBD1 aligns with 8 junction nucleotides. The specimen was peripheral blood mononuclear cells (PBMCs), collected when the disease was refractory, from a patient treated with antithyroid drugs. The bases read TGTGCCAGCAGTTTAGGGCAGGGGGCGAATTCACCCCTCCACTTT. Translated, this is CASSLGQGANSPLHF.